A selection of T cell receptor beta chains follows, all from one sample in a study of CD4+ T cells in melanoma. Generated by immunoSEQ multiplex PCR, the TCRdb table keeps only in-frame clones and is missing some. The top ten clones hold 16% of a sample with 7,300 or so clones, roughly half of them seen once. The source material was cells from a culture (not recorded whether cultured in vitro). The origin of the receptors is a human donor with melanoma. Each CDR3 is given with its conserved first and last residue. The order of the fields is CDR3 length, clone size, V gene, J gene, D gene, CDR3 DNA, CDR3 protein. A D gene is named only where the DNA matches it firmly. The size of a clone is reported for some rows only, either as once, few or many, or as a class for expanded clones.

>14|-|TRBV6-5|TRBJ1-1|TRBD1
TGTGCCAGCAGTTTCGCGGGACAGAAGCGGATAGCTTTCTTT
CASSFAGQKRIAFF
>13|-|TRBV2|TRBJ2-7|TRBD1
TGTGCCAGCAGTGGGGGACAGGTGGGCGAGCAGTACTTC
CASSGGQVGEQYF
>16|-|TRBV30|TRBJ2-6|-
TGTGCCTGGAGGAGGGTCCGGACCTCTGGGGCCAACGTCCTGACTTTC
CAWRRVRTSGANVLTF
>15|few|TRBV2|TRBJ2-4|TRBD1
TGTGCCAGCAGCCAGTATCAGGGGGTAGGGAACATTCAGTACTTC
CASSQYQGVGNIQYF
>17|-|TRBV4-1|TRBJ2-3|TRBD2
TGCGCCAGCAGCCAATCTGGACTAGCGGGGACCACAGATACGCAGTATTTT
CASSQSGLAGTTDTQYF
>14|-|TRBV12-5|TRBJ1-1|TRBD1
TGTGCTAGTGGTCTCGGGACAGCGAACACTGAAGCTTTCTTT
CASGLGTANTEAFF
>13|few|TRBV11-2|TRBJ1-1|-
TGTGCCAGCGGAGGACAGCCGAACACTGAAGCTTTCTTT
CASGGQPNTEAFF
>13|-|TRBV5-1|TRBJ1-1|-
TGCGCCAGCAGCTGGGACACGAACACTGAAGCTTTCTTT
CASSWDTNTEAFF
>15|-|TRBV5-1|TRBJ1-6|-
TGCGCCAGCAGCTTGTCGTTTGGTGGAGATTCACCCCTCCACTTT
CASSLSFGGDSPLHF
>12|-|TRBV25-1|TRBJ2-7|-
TGTGCCAGCAGAGCTCAGGGGAACGAGCAGTACTTC
CASRAQGNEQYF